The present entry profiles one T cell receptor beta chain with its context. The antigen is not known. The J segment lost 1 base and the V segment lost 10 bases, leaving 10 bases of the junction unmatched. The CDR3 runs to 15 residues. Germline V gene data show CDR1 as LNHDA and CDR2 as SQIVND (reference sequence). The treatment here: about 20 received Ad26.COV2.S at low or high dose, single or two shots; five or six received placebo; per-sample allocation not given. The study sampled participants on day 63 after the first vaccine or placebo injection. The data were obtained in a study of Ad26.COV2.S vaccination and SARS-CoV-2 variants. Whole-study context: Participant was drawn from the COV1001 Ad26.COV2.S trial arm. The authors gave Ad26.COV2.S intramuscularly, either once or twice 56 days apart. General study results and limits: Reported findings describe substantial breadth in spike-specific CD8+ and CD4+ T cell responses following vaccination. Measures of TCR breadth and depth may have fallen short of total T cell responses.

Clones were read by immunoSEQ multiplex PCR, and TCRdb kept only the in-frame ones, dropping some. Of about 680,000 clones listed, around 89% are singletons. Sample: peripheral blood, taken in a trial of Ad26.COV2.S vaccine versus placebo. The J gene is TRBJ1-5, the V gene TRBV19; TRBD1 aligns across 7 bases. The clonotype was recovered from a person aged 18-60 years who received the Ad26.COV2.S COVID-19 vaccine or a placebo. CDR3 in DNA: TGTGCCACCCCGACAGGGCAGGGCAGCAATCAGCCCCAGCATTTT. Translated, it gives CATPTGQGSNQPQHF.